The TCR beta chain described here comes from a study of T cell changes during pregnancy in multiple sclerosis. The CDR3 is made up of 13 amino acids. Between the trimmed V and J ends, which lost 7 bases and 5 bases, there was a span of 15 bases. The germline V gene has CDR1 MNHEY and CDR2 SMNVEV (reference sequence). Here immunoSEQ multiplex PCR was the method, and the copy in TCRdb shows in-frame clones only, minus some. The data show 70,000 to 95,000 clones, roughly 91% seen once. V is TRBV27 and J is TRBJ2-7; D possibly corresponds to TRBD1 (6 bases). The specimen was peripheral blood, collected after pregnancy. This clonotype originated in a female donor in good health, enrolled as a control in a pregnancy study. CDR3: CASTGGGGDEQYF. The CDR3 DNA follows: TGTGCCAGCACTGGGGGCGGAGGTGACGAGCAGTACTTC.